The 7 T cell receptor beta chains given below trace back to one sample, sequenced in a study of CD8 T cells in ankylosing spondylitis. TCRdb reprocessed the 5' RACE reads with MiXCR, giving one entry per CDR3 protein. Among some 130,000 distinct CDR3 sequences listed, 7% to 9% were seen once. The sequencing sample was made of synovial fluid, either unsorted or a sorted T cell fraction (not recorded which). The receptors here all came from a male donor with ankylosing spondylitis.

This sequence joins TRBV29-1 and TRBJ2-2, with 7 bases aligning to TRBD1. Per germline, CDR1 SQVTM and CDR2 ANQGSEA. The V and J ends lost 5 bases and 7 bases, in that order; junction bases with no gene match: 7. The CDR3 is 13 residues long. In DNA, the CDR3 is TGCAGCGTTCGACAGGGATCGGGCGGGGAGCTGTTTTTT. This translates into CSVRQGSGGELFF.

The chain carries TRBV4-2 and TRBJ2-2; 8 bases fit TRBD2. Germline V gives CDR1 LGHNA, CDR2 YNFKEQ. This CDR3 is built from 17 residues. V gave up 4 bases and J gave up 4 bases; unmatched junction bases: 11. CDR3 nucleotide sequence: TGTGCCAGCAGCCCCCTGGCGGCGGGGGGTTCCACCGGGGAGCTGTTTTTT. Protein sequence: CASSPLAAGGSTGELFF.

The chain carries TRBV9 and TRBJ2-2, with a tentative D call TRBD2 (6 bases). V was clipped by 3 bases and J by 5 bases, with 17 bases between them. Germline V lookup: CDR1 SGDLS, CDR2 YYNGEE. The CDR3 has 16 amino acids. The CDR3 reads CASSAFGGLGTGELFF. CDR3 bases: TGTGCCAGCAGCGCTTTCGGGGGACTGGGGACCGGGGAGCTGTTTTTT.

The chain combines TRBV12-3 or TRBV12-4 with TRBJ2-7, with 11 bases identical to TRBD2. CDR3 size: 15 residues. With V trimmed by 6 bases and J by 1 base, 5 bases remained unmatched. CDR3 bases: TGTGCCAGCAGAAGACTAGCGGGGCCTTCCTACGAGCAGTACTTC. As protein: CASRRLAGPSYEQYF.

This clonotype was detected only a few times. This CDR3 is CASSEDRVVDYGYTF. The CDR3 coding sequence is TGTGCCAGCAGTGAAGACAGGGTGGTAGACTATGGCTACACCTTC. The chain joins TRBV2 to TRBJ1-2; a possible D gene is TRBD1 (6 bases). The length of the CDR3 is 15 residues. CDR1 SNHLY and CDR2 FYNNEI come from the germline V gene. Trimming pared 1 base from V and 3 bases from J, leaving 12 bases between.

This chain joins TRBV7-9 and TRBJ1-5, with D maybe TRBD1 (6 bases). The CDR3 is 17 amino acids. V dropped 2 bases and J dropped 1 base, with 15 bases sitting between them. Germline values: CDR1 SEHNR, CDR2 FQNEAQ (reference sequence). CDR3 amino acids: CASSLWGADGSNQPQHF. The CDR3 DNA reads TGTGCCAGCAGCTTATGGGGGGCGGATGGGAGCAATCAGCCCCAGCATTTT.

This clonotype was recorded many times. V usage is TRBV5-1 and J usage is TRBJ2-2; D may be TRBD1 (6 bases). The CDR3 runs 15 residues. Germline V lookup: CDR1 SGHRS, CDR2 YFSETQ. The V end lost 0 bases, the J end lost 0 bases, and 6 bases lay between the germline ends. The CDR3, as DNA: TGCGCCAGCAGCTTGGGGACAGCGAACACCGGGGAGCTGTTTTTT. This sequence encodes CASSLGTANTGELFF.